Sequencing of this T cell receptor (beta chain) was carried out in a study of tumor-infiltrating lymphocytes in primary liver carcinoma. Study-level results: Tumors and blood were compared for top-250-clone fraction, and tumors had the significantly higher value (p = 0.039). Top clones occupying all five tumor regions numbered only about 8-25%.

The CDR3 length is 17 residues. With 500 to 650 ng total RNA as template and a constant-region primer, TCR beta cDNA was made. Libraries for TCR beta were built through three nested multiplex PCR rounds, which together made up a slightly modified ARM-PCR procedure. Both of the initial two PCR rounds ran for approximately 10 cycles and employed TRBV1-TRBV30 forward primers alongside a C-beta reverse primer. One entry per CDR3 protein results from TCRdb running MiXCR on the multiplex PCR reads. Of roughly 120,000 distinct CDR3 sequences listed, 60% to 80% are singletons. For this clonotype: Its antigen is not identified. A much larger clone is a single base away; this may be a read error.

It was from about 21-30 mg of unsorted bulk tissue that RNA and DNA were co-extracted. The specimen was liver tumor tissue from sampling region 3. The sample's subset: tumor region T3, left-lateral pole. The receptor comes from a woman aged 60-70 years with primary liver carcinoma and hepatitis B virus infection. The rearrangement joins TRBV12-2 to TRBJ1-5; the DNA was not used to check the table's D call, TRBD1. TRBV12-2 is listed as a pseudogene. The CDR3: CVSRSNPEGRGNQPQHF. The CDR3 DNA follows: TGTGTAAGTCGCTCAAACCCCGAGGGGCGGGGCAATCAGCCCCAGCATTTT.